What follows are 18 T cell receptor beta chains derived from one specimen sequenced in a study of cytomegalovirus exposure and HLA in healthy donors. Clones were sequenced by immunoSEQ multiplex PCR, and TCRdb holds only the in-frame ones, with some missing. The table lists more than 120,000 clones, about 87% of them singletons, with roughly 9.4% in the top ten. Sequences were obtained from PBMCs. The receptor source for this set is a man aged 18 to 29 in good health and CMV-seropositive.

The chain couples TRBV9 to TRBJ1-1; D ambiguous. V was pared by 0 bases and J by 4 bases, with 10 bases between. This CDR3 is built from 14 residues. Germline V gives CDR1 SGDLS, CDR2 YYNGEE. CDR3 amino acids: CASSVEAGGTEAFF. The CDR3 nucleotides are TGTGCCAGCAGCGTAGAGGCAGGAGGCACTGAAGCTTTCTTT.

The chain recombines TRBV4-1 with TRBJ2-7, with TRBD2 matching 12 bases. CDR1 is MGHRA and CDR2 is YSYEKL in the germline V gene. The CDR3 runs to 16 residues. V dropped 2 bases and J dropped 3; count of bases not matched to a gene: 5. CDR3 nucleotide sequence: TGCGCCAGCAGCCAAACCCTAGCGGGAGGGAACTACGAGCAGTACTTC. This encodes CASSQTLAGGNYEQYF.

This clone has a handful of counts. This chain uses TRBV15 with TRBJ1-2; the match to TRBD1 covers 7 bases. This CDR3 has 15 residues. Germline V gene data show CDR1 as LNHNV and CDR2 as YYDKDF (reference sequence). J lost 8 bases, V lost 0 bases, and 9 bases had no gene match. CDR3 in amino acids: CATSRDHVTGKGYTF. The CDR3, as DNA: TGTGCCACCAGCAGAGATCATGTGACAGGGAAAGGCTACACCTTC.

V is TRBV7-8 and J is TRBJ2-1; a weak D match, TRBD1 (6 bases). CDR3 length: 14 residues. The V end lost 7 bases, the J end lost 5 bases, and 15 bases lay between the germline ends. Germline V gene lookup returns CDR1 SGHVS and CDR2 FQNEAQ. CDR3 coding DNA: TGTGCCAGCACCAACCGAGAGGGGGACAATGAGCAGTTCTTC. This codes for CASTNREGDNEQFF.

The chain couples TRBV6-5 to TRBJ1-1; perhaps TRBD1 as D (6 bases). With 7 bases removed from V and 3 bases from J, the gap between germline ends came to 18 bases. The CDR3 consists of 15 residues. The germline V gene encodes CDR1 MNHEY and CDR2 SVGAGI. The CDR3, as DNA: TGTGCCAGCACCACAGGGTCCCATAGGGACACTGAAGCTTTCTTT. Amino acids: CASTTGSHRDTEAFF.

The chain is built from TRBV6-5 and TRBJ2-3; 8 bases align to TRBD1. CDR3 length equals 15 residues. The germline V gene has CDR1 MNHEY and CDR2 SVGAGI. The V and J ends lost 5 bases and 3 bases, in that order; junction bases with no gene match: 7. The CDR3 DNA reads as TGTGCCAGCAGTCCGCGACAGGGGACGACAGATACGCAGTATTTT. Protein sequence: CASSPRQGTTDTQYF.

The rearrangement uses TRBV10-3 and TRBJ1-1; D gene unclear. There are 13 residues in the CDR3. The V gene's germline CDR1 is ENHRY and CDR2 SYGVKD. V shed 7 bases and J shed 5 bases, with 14 bases lying between them. The CDR3 here is CAIKEGELTEAFF. The CDR3 DNA sequence: TGTGCCATCAAGGAGGGTGAGTTGACTGAAGCTTTCTTT.

The chain is built from TRBV7-8 and TRBJ2-5, with 11 bases identical to TRBD1. Germline-derived CDR1 and CDR2 are SGHVS and FQNEAQ. J lost 7 bases, V lost 5 bases, and 12 bases had no gene match. The CDR3 loop spans 16 amino acids. CDR3 in amino acids: CASSMGQGVNSGTQYF. CDR3 DNA: TGTGCCAGCAGCATGGGACAGGGGGTAAATTCTGGGACCCAGTACTTC. The entire variable domain, with the rest obtained from reference TRBV7-8 and TRBJ2-5, is as follows: GAGVSQSPRYKVAKRGQDVALRCDPISGHVSLFWYQQALGQGPEFLTYFQNEAQLDKSGLPSDRFFAERPEGSVSTLKIQRTQQEDSAVYLCASSMGQGVNSGTQYFGPGTRLLVL.

This clone was seen more than once but under ten times. This chain uses TRBV7-9 with TRBJ2-7; TRBD2 agrees at 9 bases. Germline CDR1 SEHNR, CDR2 FQNEAQ (reference sequence). This CDR3 contains 15 residues. After removal of 2 bases from V and 3 bases from J, the junction contained 5 bases not matched to a gene. In nucleotides, the CDR3 is TGTGCCAGCAGCTTACCAGGAGCGGGGGGCTACGAGCAGTACTTC. Amino acid sequence: CASSLPGAGGYEQYF. The variable domain in full, completed from reference TRBV7-9 and TRBJ2-7, reads DTGVSQNPRHKITKRGQNVTFRCDPISEHNRLYWYRQTLGQGPEFLTYFQNEAQLEKSRLLSDRFSAERPKGSFSTLEIQRTEQGDSAMYLCASSLPGAGGYEQYFGPGTRLTVT.

The CDR3 nucleotides are TGTGCCAGCAGCAAAGGGGGGATAGCGGGACATACAGATACGCAGTATTTT. Its protein product is CASSKGGIAGHTDTQYF. The chain couples TRBV9 to TRBJ2-3; 8 nucleotides match TRBD2. V shed 4 bases and J 3 bases; nucleotides not matched to a gene: 13. This CDR3 comprises 17 residues. Germline V gene sequence: CDR1 SGDLS, CDR2 YYNGEE.

This chain links TRBV29-1 with TRBJ2-2; 7 bases are a match to TRBD2. This CDR3 contains 12 residues. Trimming removed 7 bases from V and 6 bases from J; junction bases left unmatched: 5. Germline assignment: CDR1 SQVTM and CDR2 ANQGSEA. The CDR3: CSAGAGAGELFF. In DNA form, the CDR3 reads TGCAGCGCGGGCGCGGGGGCCGGGGAGCTGTTTTTT.

This clone appeared a single time. V and J are TRBV7-6 and TRBJ2-7, with 7 bases fitting TRBD2. Trimming removed 3 bases from V and 6 bases from J; junction bases left unmatched: 11. The length of the CDR3 is 15 residues. From germline, CDR1 is SGHVS and CDR2 FNYEAQ. The CDR3 reads CASSLPRDGGFEQYF. The CDR3 nucleotides are TGTGCCAGCAGCTTGCCCCGTGACGGGGGGTTCGAGCAGTACTTC.

The chain joins TRBV6-5 to TRBJ2-4; 7 bases are a match to TRBD1. The germline CDR1 and CDR2 sequences are MNHEY and SVGAGI. CDR3 length: 14 residues. J gave up 9 bases and V 2 bases, and 7 bases lay outside the gene matches. CDR3: CASSYTLTGIIQYF. CDR3 nucleotides: TGTGCCAGCAGTTACACTCTGACAGGGATCATTCAGTACTTC.

The chain recombines TRBV27 with TRBJ1-1; no reliable D call. Germline lookup yields CDR1 MNHEY and CDR2 SMNVEV (reference sequence). Trimming took off 3 bases at V and 1 base at J, with 9 bases between the two ends. This CDR3 region has 14 residues. In DNA form, the CDR3 reads TGTGCCAGCAGTTTGATGGCAGGGAACACTGAAGCTTTCTTT. It is translated as CASSLMAGNTEAFF.

J is TRBJ2-1 and V is TRBV4-1; 9 bases agree with TRBD2. The CDR3 is made up of 15 amino acids. Germline V gives CDR1 MGHRA, CDR2 YSYEKL. With V trimmed by 0 bases and J by 4 bases, 1 base remained unmatched. The CDR3 DNA is TGCGCCAGCAGCCAAGATAGCGGGGGTTACAATGAGCAGTTCTTC. This sequence encodes CASSQDSGGYNEQFF.

This clone was picked up one time. V gene TRBV5-6 combines with J gene TRBJ2-5; tentatively, D is TRBD2 (6 bases). The CDR3 is 14 amino acids. CDR1 and CDR2 (germline): SGHDT, YYEEEE. With 7 bases removed from V and 5 bases from J, the gap between germline ends came to 18 bases. The CDR3 loop is CASSFAGYGETQYF. The CDR3 DNA reads TGTGCCAGCTCATTCGCGGGGTATGGGGAGACCCAGTACTTC.

The chain combines TRBV5-6 with TRBJ2-2; D is uncertain. Germline CDR1 SGHDT, CDR2 YYEEEE. V was clipped by 1 base and J by 1 base, with 8 bases between them. The CDR3 contains 15 residues. CDR3 sequence (DNA): TGTGCCAGCAGCTTGCAGGAAAGGAACACCGGGGAGCTGTTTTTT. Its protein product is CASSLQERNTGELFF. The whole variable domain, filled in from reference TRBV5-6 and TRBJ2-2, reads DAGVTQSPTHLIKTRGQQVTLRCSPKSGHDTVSWYQQALGQGPQFIFQYYEEEERQRGNFPDRFSGHQFPNYSSELNVNALLLGDSALYLCASSLQERNTGELFFGEGSRLTVL.

This rearrangement joins TRBV2 to TRBJ1-3, with D perhaps TRBD1 (6 bases). Looked up from germline, CDR1 is SNHLY and CDR2 is FYNNEI. Trimming shortened V by 7 bases and J by 0 bases, and 22 bases separated the two germline ends. The CDR3 loop spans 18 amino acids. The CDR3 is CASTRSGQRSPSGNTIYF. CDR3 nucleotides: TGTGCCAGCACCCGATCTGGACAGAGATCACCCTCTGGAAACACCATATATTTT.